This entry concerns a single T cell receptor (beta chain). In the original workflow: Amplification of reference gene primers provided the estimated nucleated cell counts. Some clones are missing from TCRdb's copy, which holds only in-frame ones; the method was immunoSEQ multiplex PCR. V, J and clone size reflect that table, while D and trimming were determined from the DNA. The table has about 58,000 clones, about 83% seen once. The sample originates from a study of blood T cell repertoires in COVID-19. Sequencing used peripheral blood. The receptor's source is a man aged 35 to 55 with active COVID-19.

The CDR3 DNA sequence: TGTGCCAGCAGCGGGACAGGGGGCAAGAACACTGAAGCTTTCTTT. It codes for CASSGTGGKNTEAFF. The genes are TRBV5-4 and TRBJ1-1; 12 bases are shared with TRBD1. The germline V gene has CDR1 SGHNT and CDR2 YYREEE (reference sequence). V gave up 4 bases and J gave up 1 base; unmatched junction bases: 2. The CDR3 has 15 amino acids.